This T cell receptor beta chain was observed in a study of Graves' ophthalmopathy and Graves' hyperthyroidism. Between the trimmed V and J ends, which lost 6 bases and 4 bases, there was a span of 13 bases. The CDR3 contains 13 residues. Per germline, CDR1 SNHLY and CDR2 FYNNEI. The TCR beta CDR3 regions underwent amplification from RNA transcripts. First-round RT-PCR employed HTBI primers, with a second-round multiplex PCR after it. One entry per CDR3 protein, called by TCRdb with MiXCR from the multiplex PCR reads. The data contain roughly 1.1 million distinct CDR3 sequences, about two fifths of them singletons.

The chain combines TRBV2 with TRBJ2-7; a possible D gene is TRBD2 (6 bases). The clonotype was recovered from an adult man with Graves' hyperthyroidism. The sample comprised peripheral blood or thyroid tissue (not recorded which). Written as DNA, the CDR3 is TGTGCCAGCAGATCCGGGGGTCGGTACGAGCAGTACTTC. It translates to CASRSGGRYEQYF.